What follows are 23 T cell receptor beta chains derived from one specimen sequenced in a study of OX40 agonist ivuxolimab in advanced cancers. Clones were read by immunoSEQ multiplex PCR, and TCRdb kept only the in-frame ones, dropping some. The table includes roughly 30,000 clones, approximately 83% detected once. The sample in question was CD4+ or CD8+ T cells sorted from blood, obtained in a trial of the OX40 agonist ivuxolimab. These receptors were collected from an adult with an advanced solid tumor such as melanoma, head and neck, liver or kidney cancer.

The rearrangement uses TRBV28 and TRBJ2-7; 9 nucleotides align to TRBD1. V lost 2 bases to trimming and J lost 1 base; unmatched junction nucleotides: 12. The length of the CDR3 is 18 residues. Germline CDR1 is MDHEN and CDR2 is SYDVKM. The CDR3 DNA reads TGTGCCAGCAGTTTACCCGGGACAGGGCCCATTTTTTCCTACGAGCAGTACTTC. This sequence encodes CASSLPGTGPIFSYEQYF.

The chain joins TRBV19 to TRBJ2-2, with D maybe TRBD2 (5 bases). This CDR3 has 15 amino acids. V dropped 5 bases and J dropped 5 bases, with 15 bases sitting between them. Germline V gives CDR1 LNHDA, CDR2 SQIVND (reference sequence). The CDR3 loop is CASSFSRTLTGELFF. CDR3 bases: TGTGCCAGTAGTTTCAGTCGGACTTTGACCGGGGAGCTGTTTTTT.

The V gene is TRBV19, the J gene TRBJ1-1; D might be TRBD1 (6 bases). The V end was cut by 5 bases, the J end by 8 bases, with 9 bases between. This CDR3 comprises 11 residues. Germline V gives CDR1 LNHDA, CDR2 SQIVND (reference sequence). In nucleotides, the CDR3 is TGTGCCAGTAGTTCTGACAGGGAAGCTTTCTTT. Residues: CASSSDREAFF.

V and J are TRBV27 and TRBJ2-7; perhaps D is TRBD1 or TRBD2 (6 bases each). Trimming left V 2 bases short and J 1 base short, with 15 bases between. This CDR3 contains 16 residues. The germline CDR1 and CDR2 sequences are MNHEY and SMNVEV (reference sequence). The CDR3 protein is CASSLEGGATSYEQYF. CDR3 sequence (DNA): TGTGCCAGCAGTTTAGAGGGGGGTGCCACGTCCTACGAGCAGTACTTC.

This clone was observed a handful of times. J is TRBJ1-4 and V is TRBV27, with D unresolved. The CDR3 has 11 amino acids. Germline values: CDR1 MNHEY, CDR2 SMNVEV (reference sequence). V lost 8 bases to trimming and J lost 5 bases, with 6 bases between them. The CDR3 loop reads CASRRNEKLFF. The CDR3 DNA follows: TGTGCCAGCCGACGAAATGAAAAACTGTTTTTT.

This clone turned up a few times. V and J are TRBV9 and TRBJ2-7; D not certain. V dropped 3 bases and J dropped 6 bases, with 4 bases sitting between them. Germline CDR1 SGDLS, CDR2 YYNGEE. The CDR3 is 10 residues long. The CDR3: CASSGAEQYF. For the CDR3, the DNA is TGTGCCAGCAGCGGGGCCGAGCAGTACTTC.

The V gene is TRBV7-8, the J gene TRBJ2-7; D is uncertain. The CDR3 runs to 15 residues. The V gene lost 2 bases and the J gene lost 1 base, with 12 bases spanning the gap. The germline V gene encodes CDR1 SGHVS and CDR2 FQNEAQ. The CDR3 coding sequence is TGTGCCAGCAGCTTAAGACGGGCCCTTTCCTACGAGCAGTACTTC. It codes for CASSLRRALSYEQYF.

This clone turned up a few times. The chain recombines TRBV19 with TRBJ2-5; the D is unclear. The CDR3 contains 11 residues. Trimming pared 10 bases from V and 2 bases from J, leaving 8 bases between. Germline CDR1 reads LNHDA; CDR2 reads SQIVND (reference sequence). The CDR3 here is CATEQQETQYF. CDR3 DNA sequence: TGTGCCACAGAACAGCAAGAGACCCAGTACTTC.

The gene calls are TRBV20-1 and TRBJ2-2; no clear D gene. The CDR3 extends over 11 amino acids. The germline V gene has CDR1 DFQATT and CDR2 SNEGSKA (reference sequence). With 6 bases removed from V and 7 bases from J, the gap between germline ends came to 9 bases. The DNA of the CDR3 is TGCAGTGCGCTCAAGGACGGGGAGCTGTTTTTT. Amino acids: CSALKDGELFF.

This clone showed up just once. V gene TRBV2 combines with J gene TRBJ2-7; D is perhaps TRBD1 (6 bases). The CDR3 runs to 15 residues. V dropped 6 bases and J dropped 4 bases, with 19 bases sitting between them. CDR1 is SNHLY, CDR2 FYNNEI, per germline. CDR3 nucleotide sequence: TGTGCCAGCAGACCAGGACAGAAGGTACCTTACGAGCAGTACTTC. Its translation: CASRPGQKVPYEQYF.

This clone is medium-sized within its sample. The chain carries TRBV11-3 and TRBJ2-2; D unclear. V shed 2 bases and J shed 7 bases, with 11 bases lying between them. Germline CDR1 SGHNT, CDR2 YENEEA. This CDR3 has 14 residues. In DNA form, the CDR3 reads TGTGCCAGCAGCTTATTTGACACCGACGGGGAGCTGTTTTTT. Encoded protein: CASSLFDTDGELFF. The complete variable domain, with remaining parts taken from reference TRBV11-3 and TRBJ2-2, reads EAGVVQSPRYKIIEKKQPVAFWCNPISGHNTLYWYLQNLGQGPELLIRYENEEAVDDSQLPKDRFSAERLKGVDSTLKIQPAELGDSAVYLCASSLFDTDGELFFGEGSRLTVL.

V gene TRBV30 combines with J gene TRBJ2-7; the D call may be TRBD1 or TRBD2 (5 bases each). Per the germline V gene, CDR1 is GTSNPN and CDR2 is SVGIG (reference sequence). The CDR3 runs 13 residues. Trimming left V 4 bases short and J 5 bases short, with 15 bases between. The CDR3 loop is CAWNRGGSDEQYF. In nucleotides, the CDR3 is TGTGCCTGGAATCGGGGCGGCTCAGACGAGCAGTACTTC. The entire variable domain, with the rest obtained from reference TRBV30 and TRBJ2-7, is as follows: SQTIHQWPATLVQPVGSPLSLECTVEGTSNPNLYWYRQAAGRGLQLLFYSVGIGQISSEVPQNLSASRPQDRQFILSSKKLLLSDSGFYLCAWNRGGSDEQYFGPGTRLTVT.

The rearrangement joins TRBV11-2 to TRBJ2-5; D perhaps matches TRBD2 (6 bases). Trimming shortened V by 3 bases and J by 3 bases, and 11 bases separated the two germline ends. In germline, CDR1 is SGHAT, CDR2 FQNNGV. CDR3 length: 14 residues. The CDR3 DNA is TGTGCCAGCAGCTTTCGGTGGGAGGAAGAGACCCAGTACTTC. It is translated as CASSFRWEEETQYF.

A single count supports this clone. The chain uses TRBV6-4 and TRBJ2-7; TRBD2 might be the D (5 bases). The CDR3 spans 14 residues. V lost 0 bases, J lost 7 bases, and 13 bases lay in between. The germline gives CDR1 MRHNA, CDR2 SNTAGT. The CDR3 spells CASSDSIGQREQYF. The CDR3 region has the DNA TGTGCCAGCAGTGACTCGATAGGGCAGCGGGAGCAGTACTTC.

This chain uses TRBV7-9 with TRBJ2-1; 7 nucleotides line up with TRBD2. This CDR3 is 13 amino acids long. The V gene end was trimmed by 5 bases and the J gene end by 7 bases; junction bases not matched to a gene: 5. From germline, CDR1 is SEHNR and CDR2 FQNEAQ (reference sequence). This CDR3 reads CASSPSGENEQFF. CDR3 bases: TGTGCCAGCAGCCCCAGCGGGGAGAATGAGCAGTTCTTC.

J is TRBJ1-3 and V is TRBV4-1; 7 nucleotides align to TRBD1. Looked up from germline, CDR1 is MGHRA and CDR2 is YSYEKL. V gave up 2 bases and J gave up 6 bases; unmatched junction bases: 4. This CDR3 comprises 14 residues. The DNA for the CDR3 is TGCGCCAGCAGCCAACCCGGGACAGTAAACACCATATATTTT. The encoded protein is CASSQPGTVNTIYF.

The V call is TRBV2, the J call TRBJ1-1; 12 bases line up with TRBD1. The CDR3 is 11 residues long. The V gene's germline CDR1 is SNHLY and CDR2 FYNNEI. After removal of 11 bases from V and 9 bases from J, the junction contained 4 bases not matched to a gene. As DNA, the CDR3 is TGTGCCGAGGGACAGGGGGCTAAAGCTTTCTTT. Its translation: CAEGQGAKAFF.

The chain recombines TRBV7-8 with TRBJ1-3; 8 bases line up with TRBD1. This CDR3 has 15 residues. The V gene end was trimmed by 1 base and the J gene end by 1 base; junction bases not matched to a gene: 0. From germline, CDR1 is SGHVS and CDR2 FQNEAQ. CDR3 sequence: CASSLGTGSGNTIYF. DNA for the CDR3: TGTGCCAGCAGCTTAGGGACAGGGTCTGGAAACACCATATATTTT.

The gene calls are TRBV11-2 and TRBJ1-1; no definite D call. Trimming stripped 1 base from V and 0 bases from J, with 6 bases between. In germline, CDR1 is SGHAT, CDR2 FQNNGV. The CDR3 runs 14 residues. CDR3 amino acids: CASSLVQMNTEAFF. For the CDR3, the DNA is TGTGCCAGCAGCTTAGTACAGATGAACACTGAAGCTTTCTTT.

CDR3 nucleotides: TGCGCCAGCTCAGGGGGTTACTATGGCTACACCTTC. This codes for CASSGGYYGYTF. J is TRBJ1-2 and V is TRBV5-1, with TRBD1 matching 7 bases. With 7 bases clipped from V and 3 bases from J, the junction kept 3 bases outside the gene matches. Germline assignment: CDR1 SGHRS and CDR2 YFSETQ. CDR3 size: 12 residues. Variable domain in full (rest from reference TRBV5-1 and TRBJ1-2): KAGVTQTPRYLIKTRGQQVTLSCSPISGHRSVSWYQQTPGQGLQFLFEYFSETQRNKGNFPGRFSGRQFSNSRSEMNVSTLELGDSALYLCASSGGYYGYTFGSGTRLTVV.

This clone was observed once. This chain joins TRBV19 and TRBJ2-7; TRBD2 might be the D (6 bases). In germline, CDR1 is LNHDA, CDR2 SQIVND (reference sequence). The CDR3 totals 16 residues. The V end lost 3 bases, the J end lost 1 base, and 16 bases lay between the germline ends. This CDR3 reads CASSIYLAELSYEQYF. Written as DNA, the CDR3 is TGTGCCAGTAGTATTTACTTAGCGGAACTTTCCTACGAGCAGTACTTC.

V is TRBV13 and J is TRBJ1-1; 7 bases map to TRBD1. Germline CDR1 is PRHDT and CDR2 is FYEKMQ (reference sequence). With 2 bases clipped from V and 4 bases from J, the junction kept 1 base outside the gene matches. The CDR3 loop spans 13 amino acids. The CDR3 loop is CASSLKGATEAFF. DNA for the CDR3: TGTGCCAGCAGCTTAAAGGGGGCCACTGAAGCTTTCTTT.

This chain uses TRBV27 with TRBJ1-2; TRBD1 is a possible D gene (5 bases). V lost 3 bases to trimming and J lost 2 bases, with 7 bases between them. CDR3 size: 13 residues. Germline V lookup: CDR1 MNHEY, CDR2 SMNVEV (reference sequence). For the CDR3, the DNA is TGTGCCAGCAGTTTGGCAGGGAACTATGGCTACACCTTC. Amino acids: CASSLAGNYGYTF.